This note documents a single T cell receptor (beta chain) sequence. Its antigen is currently unknown. Measured with immunoSEQ multiplex PCR; TCRdb has only the in-frame clones, and not every one. The sample holds approximately 52,000 clones, 79% seen once. This sample was included in a study of radiotherapy plus CTLA-4 blockade in lung cancer. Findings and caveats of the study: Tumor-derived TCR clones expanded in blood after radiotherapy plus ipilimumab. Interferon-beta and early blood T cell clone dynamics reportedly predicted response best.

This specimen consisted of peripheral blood, obtained from a patient treated with radiotherapy plus ipilimumab. The source is a human donor with non-small cell lung cancer who had a complete response to radiotherapy plus ipilimumab.

As DNA, the CDR3 is TGTGCCAGCGGTCGGGACTTCTACGAGCAGTACTTC. This encodes CASGRDFYEQYF. V usage is TRBV2 and J usage is TRBJ2-7, with a tentative D call TRBD2 (6 bases). Germline CDR1 and CDR2: SNHLY and FYNNEI. V was shortened by 8 bases and J by 3 bases, with 11 bases between the two germline ends. The CDR3 consists of 12 residues.